The 24 T cell receptor beta chains below come from one sample, sequenced in a study of OX40 agonist ivuxolimab in advanced cancers. The protocol was immunoSEQ multiplex PCR, while the TCRdb copy is restricted to in-frame clones and leaves out a portion. The data contain some 90,000 clones, around 87% of them singletons. The sequencing here drew on CD4+ or CD8+ T cells sorted from blood, taken in a trial of the OX40 agonist ivuxolimab. Every receptor here comes from an adult with an advanced solid tumor such as melanoma, head and neck, liver or kidney cancer.

The chain has TRBV7-2 and TRBJ2-1; tentative D call: TRBD2 (6 bases). The length of the CDR3 is 16 residues. The V gene lost 2 bases and the J gene lost 5 bases, with 16 bases spanning the gap. CDR1 and CDR2 from the germline V gene are SGHTA and FQGNSA. CDR3 sequence (DNA): TGTGCCAGCAGCTTACTGATCTTGGGGGGTGACAATGAGCAGTTCTTC. This codes for CASSLLILGGDNEQFF.

J is TRBJ1-2 and V is TRBV6-4; D remains unclear. The ends were cut back, 2 bases at V and 8 bases at J, with 9 bases in the middle. The V gene's germline CDR1 is MRHNA and CDR2 SNTAGT. The CDR3 contains 12 residues. The chain's CDR3 is CASSDRGWGYTF. In DNA, the CDR3 is TGTGCCAGCAGTGACCGTGGTTGGGGCTACACCTTC.

This rearrangement joins TRBV12-5 to TRBJ2-1; 11 bases align to TRBD2. The CDR3 consists of 16 residues. V lost 1 base to trimming and J lost 7 bases; unmatched junction nucleotides: 6. Germline V gives CDR1 LGHNT, CDR2 FRNRAP. CDR3 DNA sequence: TGTGCTAGTGGTTTGGAGACTAGCGGGACAGGGAATGAGCAGTTCTTC. Protein sequence: CASGLETSGTGNEQFF.

This clone was seen a few times. V gene TRBV27 combines with J gene TRBJ1-2, with D perhaps TRBD1 (5 bases). The V gene's germline CDR1 is MNHEY and CDR2 SMNVEV (reference sequence). The CDR3 has 12 amino acids. V gave up 5 bases and J gave up 7 bases, with 11 bases separating them. CDR3 residues: CASSLRGGGYTF. CDR3 in DNA: TGTGCCAGCAGTCTCCGGGGGGGTGGCTACACCTTC.

This chain joins TRBV27 and TRBJ2-3; 10 bases map to TRBD2. There are 17 residues in the CDR3. The germline gives CDR1 MNHEY, CDR2 SMNVEV (reference sequence). The V and J ends lost 0 bases and 4 bases, in that order; junction bases with no gene match: 7. CDR3 DNA: TGTGCCAGCAGTTTATCAGTCAGCGGGAGGGCCGCAGATACGCAGTATTTT. Translating it yields CASSLSVSGRAADTQYF.

In nucleotides, the CDR3 is TGTGCCAGCAGTATACACAACACCGGGGAGCTGTTTTTT. Protein: CASSIHNTGELFF. This chain joins TRBV6-1 and TRBJ2-2; D is unclear. This CDR3 has 13 residues. The germline V gene has CDR1 MNHNS and CDR2 SASEGT. V was pared by 5 bases and J by 2 bases, with 6 bases between.

The rearrangement uses TRBV9 and TRBJ2-7; D tentatively reads TRBD1 or TRBD2 (6 bases each). Trimming removed 0 bases from V and 4 bases from J, with 11 bases in between. The germline V gene has CDR1 SGDLS and CDR2 YYNGEE. This CDR3 is 14 amino acids long. The CDR3 here is CASSVDPGAYEQYF. The CDR3 nucleotides read TGTGCCAGCAGCGTAGATCCGGGGGCGTACGAGCAGTACTTC.

This clone was recorded once. This chain connects TRBV19 to TRBJ2-1; D is undetermined. The V end lost 5 bases, the J end lost 8 bases, and 13 bases lay between the germline ends. Germline V gives CDR1 LNHDA, CDR2 SQIVND (reference sequence). The CDR3 has 13 amino acids. The CDR3: CASSQSHTDEQFF. The CDR3 region has the DNA TGTGCCAGTAGTCAGTCCCATACGGATGAGCAGTTCTTC.

This clone was recorded once. This chain links TRBV9 with TRBJ1-2; D remains ambiguous. The CDR3 sequence is 14 residues long. CDR1 is SGDLS and CDR2 is YYNGEE in the germline V gene. Trimming shortened V by 4 bases and J by 1 base, and 11 bases separated the two germline ends. In nucleotides, the CDR3 is TGTGCCAGCAGCTCCAAGGATAATAACTATGGCTACACCTTC. It is translated as CASSSKDNNYGYTF.

A single count supports this clone. Here the CDR3 reads CASSQGQGRGGYTF. For the CDR3, the DNA is TGCGCCAGCAGCCAAGGGCAGGGCAGGGGCGGCTACACCTTC. This chain uses TRBV4-3 with TRBJ1-2; D is perhaps TRBD1 (6 bases). The germline V gene has CDR1 LGHNA and CDR2 YSLEER. Trimming shortened V by 1 base and J by 8 bases, and 14 bases separated the two germline ends. The CDR3 has 14 amino acids.

The V and J genes are TRBV5-5 and TRBJ2-1, with a tentative D call TRBD2 (5 bases). V lost 0 bases, J lost 0 bases, and 10 bases lay in between. Germline V gene lookup returns CDR1 SGHKS and CDR2 YYEKEE (reference sequence). This CDR3 spans 16 amino acids. The CDR3 loop is CASSLASRVSYNEQFF. CDR3 nucleotide sequence: TGTGCCAGCAGCTTGGCCTCGCGGGTCTCCTACAATGAGCAGTTCTTC.

The chain links TRBV5-1 to TRBJ2-1; D ambiguous. In germline, CDR1 is SGHRS, CDR2 YFSETQ. V shed 4 bases and J shed 3 bases, with 2 bases lying between them. The CDR3 has 11 residues. The CDR3 region is CASSNYNEQFF. The CDR3 region has the DNA TGCGCCAGCAGCAACTACAATGAGCAGTTCTTC.

The chain recombines TRBV18 with TRBJ2-3; no firm D call. V shed 3 bases and J shed 6 bases, with 10 bases lying between them. The CDR3 totals 13 residues. CDR1 KGHSH and CDR2 LQKENI come from the germline V gene. CDR3 loop: CASSPSNADTQYF. In DNA form, the CDR3 reads TGTGCCAGCTCACCTTCGAACGCGGATACGCAGTATTTT.

The CDR3 DNA reads as TGTGCCAGCAGCTCAGAAGACAGGGGGGTTGGCTACACCTTC. It specifies CASSSEDRGVGYTF. The rearrangement joins TRBV11-2 to TRBJ1-2; 9 bases map to TRBD1. This CDR3 comprises 14 residues. Germline V gives CDR1 SGHAT, CDR2 FQNNGV. Trimming removed 4 bases from V and 7 bases from J; junction bases left unmatched: 7.

This chain links TRBV6-4 with TRBJ2-1, with 11 positions matching TRBD2. Germline V gene lookup returns CDR1 MRHNA and CDR2 SNTAGT. The ends lost 8 bases at V and 7 bases at J; junction bases unmatched: 7. The CDR3 length is 14 residues. The CDR3 DNA follows: TGTGCCAGCGCACTAGCGGGAGTAGGTAATGAGCAGTTCTTC. Its translation is CASALAGVGNEQFF.

This clone was counted a single time. The CDR3 here is CASSFRGPNEKLFF. CDR3 coding DNA: TGCGCCAGCAGCTTCAGGGGCCCTAATGAAAAACTGTTTTTT. The V gene is TRBV5-1, the J gene TRBJ1-4; D is perhaps TRBD1 (6 bases). In germline, CDR1 is SGHRS, CDR2 YFSETQ. V was trimmed by 2 bases and J by 3 bases, leaving 8 bases between them. CDR3 length: 14 residues.

V and J are TRBV7-2 and TRBJ1-5, with 7 nucleotides matching TRBD1. Looked up from germline, CDR1 is SGHTA and CDR2 is FQGNSA. CDR3 length: 15 residues. Trimming at V came to 6 bases and at J to 2 bases, leaving 7 bases not matched to a gene. The CDR3 loop reads CASSFRQGGNQPQHF. The CDR3 DNA sequence: TGTGCCAGCAGTTTTCGACAGGGTGGCAATCAGCCCCAGCATTTT.

J is TRBJ2-3 and V is TRBV6-1, with TRBD2 matching over 9 bases. This CDR3 has 15 amino acids. From germline, CDR1 is MNHNS and CDR2 SASEGT. With 8 bases clipped from V and 5 bases from J, the junction kept 11 bases outside the gene matches. CDR3 loop: CASALAGAAGDTQYF. For the CDR3, the DNA is TGTGCCAGCGCTTTAGCGGGAGCGGCGGGAGATACGCAGTATTTT.

This clone turned up a few times. The gene calls are TRBV5-1 and TRBJ2-7, with D perhaps assigned TRBD1 or TRBD2 (5 bases each). V was pared by 3 bases and J by 7 bases, with 20 bases between. Germline V gene sequence: CDR1 SGHRS, CDR2 YFSETQ. The length of the CDR3 is 15 residues. In DNA form, the CDR3 reads TGCGCCAGCAGCTCCGCCGGGACCCAGAATAAGGAGCAGTACTTC. Translation: CASSSAGTQNKEQYF.

CDR3 in DNA: TGTGCCAGTACCCGCGGGGCAGGGGGCACAGATACGCAGTATTTT. Protein sequence: CASTRGAGGTDTQYF. This chain links TRBV19 with TRBJ2-3; D could derive from TRBD1 or TRBD2 (6 bases each). Germline assignment: CDR1 LNHDA and CDR2 SQIVND (reference sequence). CDR3 size: 15 residues. The ends were cut back, 7 bases at V and 1 base at J, with 15 bases in the middle.

V usage is TRBV7-8 and J usage is TRBJ1-5; 7 positions match TRBD1. Germline V lookup: CDR1 SGHVS, CDR2 FQNEAQ. The CDR3 is 14 residues long. V was clipped by 1 base and J by 5 bases; unmatched bases: 2. CDR3 amino acids: CASSLGDRYQPQHF. DNA of the CDR3: TGTGCCAGCAGCTTAGGGGACAGATATCAGCCCCAGCATTTT.

J is TRBJ2-2 and V is TRBV19, with D hard to call. The V gene lost 5 bases and the J gene lost 0 bases, with 7 bases spanning the gap. Germline lookup yields CDR1 LNHDA and CDR2 SQIVND (reference sequence). CDR3 length: 14 residues. DNA of the CDR3: TGTGCCAGTAGTCTCTCCGCGAACACCGGGGAGCTGTTTTTT. Protein product: CASSLSANTGELFF.

The rearrangement joins TRBV29-1 to TRBJ2-1; 8 bases match TRBD2. This CDR3 has 14 amino acids. Trimming removed 3 bases from V and 3 bases from J; junction bases left unmatched: 4. Germline CDR1 reads SQVTM; CDR2 reads ANQGSEA. The CDR3 sequence: CSVDGSGIYNEQFF. CDR3 nucleotide sequence: TGCAGCGTTGACGGTAGCGGGATCTACAATGAGCAGTTCTTC.

This clone was seen only once. V usage is TRBV29-1 and J usage is TRBJ2-5; TRBD2 matches at 12 bases. CDR1 is SQVTM and CDR2 is ANQGSEA in the germline V gene. Trimming at V came to 4 bases and at J to 0 bases, leaving 12 bases not matched to a gene. This CDR3 is 18 amino acids long. The CDR3 nucleotides are TGCAGCGTTGCCAAACGGTCTAGCGGGAGGGGGTACCAAGAGACCCAGTACTTC. Its translation is CSVAKRSSGRGYQETQYF.